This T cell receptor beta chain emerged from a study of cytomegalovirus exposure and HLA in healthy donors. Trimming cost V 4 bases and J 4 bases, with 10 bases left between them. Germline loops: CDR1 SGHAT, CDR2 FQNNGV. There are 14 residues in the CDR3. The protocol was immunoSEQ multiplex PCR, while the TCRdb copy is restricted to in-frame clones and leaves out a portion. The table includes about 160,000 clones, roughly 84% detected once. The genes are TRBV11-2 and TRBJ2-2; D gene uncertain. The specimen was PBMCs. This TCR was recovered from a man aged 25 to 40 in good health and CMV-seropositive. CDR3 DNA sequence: TGTGCCAGCAGCTCGAGACTGGCCACCGGGGAGCTGTTTTTT. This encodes CASSSRLATGELFF.